This T cell receptor (beta chain) emerged from a study of prognosis after radiotherapy for stage I lung cancer. Across the study: Tumor types were squamous cell carcinoma in several patients, adenocarcinoma in roughly twelve.

Trimming took 1 base from V and 5 from J, leaving 11 bases between them. CDR3 length: 15 residues. Germline V gene data show CDR1 as SGHVS and CDR2 as FNYEAQ. In its sample, this clonotype was seen many times. The target antigen is unknown. With two-round multiplex PCR, TCR beta CDR3 sequences were amplified from genomic DNA. Specific primers for each TRBV and TRBJ gene were what first-round PCR used. In TCRdb, the multiplex PCR reads were re-called with MiXCR into one record per CDR3 protein. The data hold about 24,000 distinct CDR3 sequences, with around 36% observed a single time. General observations from the study: Lower Shannon entropy values were found after stereotactic body radiation therapy in patients who developed distant metastases. The number of unique TCR clones went down after stereotactic body radiation therapy, with a median of around 9,500 versus 6,500.

The sequence was collected from a donor aged 50 or older with non-small cell lung cancer. The chain carries TRBV7-6 and TRBJ2-2; no clear D. Source: PBMCs, taken before or after stereotactic body radiation therapy (not recorded which). The CDR3 reads CASSLGRTQTGELFF. The CDR3 region has the DNA TGTGCCAGCAGCTTAGGACGGACCCAGACCGGGGAGCTGTTTTTT. The whole variable domain, filled in from reference TRBV7-6 and TRBJ2-2, reads GAGVSQSPRYKVTKRGQDVALRCDPISGHVSLYWYRQALGQGPEFLTYFNYEAQQDKSGLPNDRFSAERPEGSISTLTIQRTEQRDSAMYRCASSLGRTQTGELFFGEGSRLTVL.